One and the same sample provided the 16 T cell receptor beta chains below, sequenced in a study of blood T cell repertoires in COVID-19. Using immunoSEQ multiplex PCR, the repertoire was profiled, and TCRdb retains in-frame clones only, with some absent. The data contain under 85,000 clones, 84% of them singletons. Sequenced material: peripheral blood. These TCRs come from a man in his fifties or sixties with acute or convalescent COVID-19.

CDR3 amino acids: CASSPLQDRVDYGYTF. The DNA for the CDR3 is TGTGCCAGCAGCCCACTTCAGGACAGGGTTGACTATGGCTACACCTTC. This chain links TRBV5-6 with TRBJ1-2; 8 bases match TRBD1. Unmatched junction bases numbered 11, after V lost 4 bases and J lost 3 bases. Germline V CDR1 and CDR2: SGHDT, YYEEEE. This CDR3 has 16 residues.

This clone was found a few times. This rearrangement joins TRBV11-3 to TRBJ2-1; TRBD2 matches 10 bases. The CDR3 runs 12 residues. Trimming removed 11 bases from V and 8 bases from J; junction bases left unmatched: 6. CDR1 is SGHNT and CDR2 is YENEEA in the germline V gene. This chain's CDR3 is CADATSGDEQFF. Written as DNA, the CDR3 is TGTGCCGACGCTACTAGCGGGGATGAGCAGTTCTTC.

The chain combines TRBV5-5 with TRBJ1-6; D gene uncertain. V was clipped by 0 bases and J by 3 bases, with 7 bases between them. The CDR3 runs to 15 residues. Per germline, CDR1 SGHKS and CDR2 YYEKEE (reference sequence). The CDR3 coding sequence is TGTGCCAGCAGCTTGGGCAACAACTATAATTCACCCCTCCACTTT. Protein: CASSLGNNYNSPLHF.

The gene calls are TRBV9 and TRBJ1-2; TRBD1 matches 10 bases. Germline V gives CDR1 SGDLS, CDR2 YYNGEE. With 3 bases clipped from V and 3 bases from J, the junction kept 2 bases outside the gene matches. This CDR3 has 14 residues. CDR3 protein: CASSAGQGDYGYTF. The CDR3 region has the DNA TGTGCCAGCAGCGCAGGACAGGGGGACTATGGCTACACCTTC.

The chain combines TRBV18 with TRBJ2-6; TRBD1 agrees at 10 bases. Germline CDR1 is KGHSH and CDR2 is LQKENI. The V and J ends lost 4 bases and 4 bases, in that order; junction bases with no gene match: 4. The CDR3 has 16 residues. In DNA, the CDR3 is TGTGCCAGCTCACGGGACAGGGGATACGGGGCCAACGTCCTGACTTTC. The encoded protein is CASSRDRGYGANVLTF.

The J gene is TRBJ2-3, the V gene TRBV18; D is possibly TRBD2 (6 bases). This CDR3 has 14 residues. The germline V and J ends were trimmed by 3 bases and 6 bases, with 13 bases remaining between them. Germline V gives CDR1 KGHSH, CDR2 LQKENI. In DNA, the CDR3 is TGTGCCAGCTCACCTACCCAACGGGAGGATACGCAGTATTTT. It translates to CASSPTQREDTQYF.

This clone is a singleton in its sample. The CDR3 spells CASSHTWRDLNTEAFF. The CDR3 DNA is TGTGCCAGCAGCCACACTTGGCGGGACCTGAACACTGAAGCTTTCTTT. This sequence joins TRBV3-1 (or the pseudogene TRBV3-2) and TRBJ1-1, with D possibly being TRBD1 (5 bases). CDR1 is LGHDT and CDR2 is YNNKEL in the germline V gene (reference sequence). The CDR3 is 16 amino acids. The V end lost 3 bases, the J end lost 0 bases, and 14 bases lay between the germline ends.

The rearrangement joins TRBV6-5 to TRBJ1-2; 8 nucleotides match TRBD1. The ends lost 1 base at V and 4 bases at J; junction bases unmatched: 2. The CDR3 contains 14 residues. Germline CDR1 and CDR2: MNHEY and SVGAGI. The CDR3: CASSYLGQVYGYTF. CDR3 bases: TGTGCCAGCAGTTACTTGGGACAGGTCTATGGCTACACCTTC.

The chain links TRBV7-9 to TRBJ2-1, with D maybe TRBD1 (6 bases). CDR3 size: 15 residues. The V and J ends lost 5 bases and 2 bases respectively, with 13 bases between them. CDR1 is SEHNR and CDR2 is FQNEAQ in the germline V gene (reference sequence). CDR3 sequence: CASSLTGNTYNEQFF. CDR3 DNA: TGTGCCAGCAGCCTCACAGGGAACACCTACAATGAGCAGTTCTTC. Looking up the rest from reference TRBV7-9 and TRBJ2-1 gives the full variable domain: DTGVSQNPRHKITKRGQNVTFRCDPISEHNRLYWYRQTLGQGPEFLTYFQNEAQLEKSRLLSDRFSAERPKGSFSTLEIQRTEQGDSAMYLCASSLTGNTYNEQFFGPGTRLTVL.

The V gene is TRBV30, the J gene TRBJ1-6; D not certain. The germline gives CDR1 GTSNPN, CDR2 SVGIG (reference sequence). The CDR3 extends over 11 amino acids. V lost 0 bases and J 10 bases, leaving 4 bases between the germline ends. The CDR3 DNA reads TGTGCCTGGAGTGTACACTCACCCCTCCACTTT. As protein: CAWSVHSPLHF.

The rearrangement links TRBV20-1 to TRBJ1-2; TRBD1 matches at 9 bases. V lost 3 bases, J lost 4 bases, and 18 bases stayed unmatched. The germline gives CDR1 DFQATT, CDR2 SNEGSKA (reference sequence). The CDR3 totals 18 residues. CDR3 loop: CSASGSSGQGVGFYGYTF. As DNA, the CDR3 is TGCAGTGCTAGTGGGTCTTCGGGACAGGGTGTCGGGTTCTATGGCTACACCTTC.

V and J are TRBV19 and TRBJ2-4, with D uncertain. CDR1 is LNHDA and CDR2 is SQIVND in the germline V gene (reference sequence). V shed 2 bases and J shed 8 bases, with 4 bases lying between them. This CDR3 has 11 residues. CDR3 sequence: CASSIRDIQYF. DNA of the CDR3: TGTGCCAGTAGTATAAGAGACATTCAGTACTTC.

This CDR3 reads CSFSGRATLEAFF. The CDR3, as DNA: TGCAGCTTTTCGGGGAGGGCTACGCTGGAAGCTTTCTTT. V usage is TRBV29-1 and J usage is TRBJ1-1; D gene uncertain. V shed 8 bases and J shed 8 bases, with 21 bases lying between them. The germline gives CDR1 SQVTM, CDR2 ANQGSEA. CDR3 length: 13 residues.

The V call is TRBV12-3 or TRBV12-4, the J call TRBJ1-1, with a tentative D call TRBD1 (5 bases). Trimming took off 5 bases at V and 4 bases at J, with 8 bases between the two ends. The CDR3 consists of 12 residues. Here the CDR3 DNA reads TGTGCCAGCAGTCCCACAGGCACTGAAGCTTTCTTT. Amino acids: CASSPTGTEAFF.

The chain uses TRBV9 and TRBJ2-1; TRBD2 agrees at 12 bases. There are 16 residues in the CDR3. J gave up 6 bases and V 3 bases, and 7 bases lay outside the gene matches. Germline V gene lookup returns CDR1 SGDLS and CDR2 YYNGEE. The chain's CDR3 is CASSGNLAGGFNEQFF. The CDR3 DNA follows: TGTGCCAGCAGCGGGAATCTAGCGGGGGGGTTCAATGAGCAGTTCTTC.

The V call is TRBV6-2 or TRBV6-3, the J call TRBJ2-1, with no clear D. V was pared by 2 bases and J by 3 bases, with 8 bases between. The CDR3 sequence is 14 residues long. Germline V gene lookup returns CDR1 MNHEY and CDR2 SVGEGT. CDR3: CASSYQEYYNEQFF. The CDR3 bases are TGTGCCAGCAGTTACCAGGAATACTACAATGAGCAGTTCTTC.